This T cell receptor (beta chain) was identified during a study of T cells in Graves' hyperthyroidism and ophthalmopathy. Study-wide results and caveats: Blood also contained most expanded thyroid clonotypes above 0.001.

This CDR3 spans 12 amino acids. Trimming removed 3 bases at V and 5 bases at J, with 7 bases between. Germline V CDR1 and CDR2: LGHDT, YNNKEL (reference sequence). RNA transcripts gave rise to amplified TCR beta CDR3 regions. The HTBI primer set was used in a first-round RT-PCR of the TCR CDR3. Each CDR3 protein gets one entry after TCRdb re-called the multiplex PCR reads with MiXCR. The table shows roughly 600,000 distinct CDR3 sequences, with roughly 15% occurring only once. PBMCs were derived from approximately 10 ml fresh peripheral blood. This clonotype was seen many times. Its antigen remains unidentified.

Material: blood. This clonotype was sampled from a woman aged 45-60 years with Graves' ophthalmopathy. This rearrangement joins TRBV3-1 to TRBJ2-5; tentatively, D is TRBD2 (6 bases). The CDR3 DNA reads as TGTGCCAGCAGCCAGGAGGGGGAGACCCAGTACTTC. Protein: CASSQEGETQYF.